Following are 9 T cell receptor beta chains from one sample sequenced in a study of T-cell reconstitution after alpha-beta-depleted transplantation in children. Researchers prepared the TCRbeta library using unique molecular identifiers, the study reports. TCRdb itself ran the PCR reads through MiXCR, one entry per CDR3 protein. This sample carries 450,000 to 600,000 distinct CDR3 sequences, 10% to 15% of them seen once, and the ten largest clones take around 2%. Sequenced material: PBMCs, mostly from graft donor cells, taken 360 days after TCRalphabeta/CD19-depleted stem cell transplant. These receptors were taken from a male patient younger than 18 who had a stem cell transplant for acute myeloid leukemia, so the T cells may come from the graft donor.

This clonotype was counted between two and nine times. This rearrangement joins TRBV10-3 to TRBJ2-7; TRBD2 aligns across 8 bases. The CDR3 is 17 amino acids. J was trimmed by 5 bases and V by 3 bases; bases with no gene match: 15. Germline lookup yields CDR1 ENHRY and CDR2 SYGVKD. This CDR3 is CAISEGQREGRRDEQYF. For the CDR3, the DNA is TGTGCCATCAGTGAAGGGCAACGGGAGGGCCGCAGAGACGAGCAGTACTTC.

This clonotype has more than one count but fewer than ten. The chain is built from TRBV19 and TRBJ2-1, with TRBD2 as a possible D gene (6 bases). Trimming took off 3 bases at V and 9 bases at J, with 12 bases between the two ends. The germline CDR1 and CDR2 sequences are LNHDA and SQIVND (reference sequence). There are 13 residues in the CDR3. This chain's CDR3 is CASSIVGGFEQFF. CDR3 in DNA: TGTGCCAGTAGTATCGTGGGAGGTTTTGAGCAGTTCTTC. Together with reference TRBV19 and TRBJ2-1, the CDR3 gives the full variable domain: DGGITQSPKYLFRKEGQNVTLSCEQNLNHDAMYWYRQDPGQGLRLIYYSQIVNDFQKGDIAEGYSVSREKKESFPLTVTSAQKNPTAFYLCASSIVGGFEQFFGPGTRLTVL.

This clonotype has ten or more counts. V is TRBV5-1 and J is TRBJ2-1, with D perhaps matching TRBD1 or TRBD2 (5 bases each). Germline lookup yields CDR1 SGHRS and CDR2 YFSETQ. V shed 4 bases and J shed 4 bases, with 21 bases lying between them. The CDR3 is 17 amino acids. Here the CDR3 DNA reads TGCGCCAGCAGCCAGGGTTCCACGGGGAAGGTTTACAATGAGCAGTTCTTC. Translating it yields CASSQGSTGKVYNEQFF.

This clonotype was seen a handful of times. The chain combines TRBV7-9 with TRBJ2-6, with D possibly matching TRBD1 (5 bases). Germline V gene data show CDR1 as SEHNR and CDR2 as FQNEAQ (reference sequence). This CDR3 comprises 19 residues. The CDR3 here is CPKILEPGPVSSGANVLTF. DNA for the CDR3: TGTCCTAAGATCTTAGAACCAGGGCCCGTCAGCTCTGGGGCCAACGTCCTGACTTTC.

The V gene is TRBV28, the J gene TRBJ2-3, with D unclear. The CDR3 has 13 amino acids. Trimming removed 3 bases at V and 4 bases at J, with 8 bases between. Germline V gene sequence: CDR1 MDHEN, CDR2 SYDVKM. The CDR3 sequence is CASSFSSADTQYF. The CDR3 nucleotides read TGTGCCAGCAGTTTTAGTAGTGCAGATACGCAGTATTTT.

The rearrangement joins TRBV7-9 to TRBJ2-1; TRBD2 agrees at 9 bases. The CDR3 is 16 amino acids. Germline V gives CDR1 SEHNR, CDR2 FQNEAQ (reference sequence). With 5 bases clipped from V and 1 base from J, the junction kept 6 bases outside the gene matches. CDR3 residues: CASSRRLAGSYNEQFF. Here the CDR3 DNA reads TGTGCCAGCAGCCGGCGTCTAGCGGGGTCCTACAATGAGCAGTTCTTC.

This clonotype has only a few counts. The chain uses TRBV5-1 and TRBJ2-5; 11 positions match TRBD2. This CDR3 contains 18 residues. Trimming removed 0 bases from V and 1 base from J; junction bases left unmatched: 8. Germline CDR1 SGHRS, CDR2 YFSETQ. For the CDR3, the DNA is TGCGCCAGCAGCTTGGTAGCGGGAGGGCCTCAGGGCCAAGAGACCCAGTACTTC. Amino acid sequence: CASSLVAGGPQGQETQYF.

This clonotype turned up a few times. J is TRBJ2-7 and V is TRBV4-3, with D possibly being TRBD2 (6 bases). Trimming took off 1 base at V and 2 bases at J, with 15 bases between the two ends. The CDR3 is 16 amino acids. CDR1 is LGHNA and CDR2 is YSLEER in the germline V gene. CDR3 in DNA: TGCGCCAGCAGCCAAGTCGGGTGGCGGGACGCCTACGAGCAGTACTTC. This codes for CASSQVGWRDAYEQYF.

This chain links TRBV28 with TRBJ1-5; D is ambiguous. Trimming left V 5 bases short and J 1 base short, with 6 bases between. The CDR3 runs 13 residues. From germline, CDR1 is MDHEN and CDR2 SYDVKM. CDR3 in amino acids: CASSPISNQPQHF. DNA for the CDR3: TGTGCCAGCAGTCCGATAAGCAATCAGCCCCAGCATTTT.